Included here is one T cell receptor beta chain sequence, with context. The antigen is not known. This sample was included in a study of cytomegalovirus exposure and HLA in healthy donors. The V gene's germline CDR1 is SGHNT and CDR2 YYREEE (reference sequence). This CDR3 is 15 amino acids long. Trimming left V 1 base short and J 7 bases short, with 18 bases between. Amplification used 60 Vbeta primers and 13 Jbeta primers. Sequencing was performed with immunoSEQ multiplex PCR; in TCRdb, only in-frame clones are kept and a portion is missing. Of about 110,000 clones in the sample, roughly 87% are singletons; the top ten hold roughly 2.6%. The study's findings and limits: The study dropped some indistinguishable V segments, TRBV6-2 and TRBV6-3 among them.

The clonotype comes from a man aged 25-40 years in good health and CMV-seropositive. The sample taken for sequencing was PBMCs. The chain couples TRBV5-4 to TRBJ2-7, with a tentative D call TRBD2 (6 bases). The CDR3 nucleotides are TGTGCCAGCAGCTTGAGTAGCGGATCAGCGAATGAGCAGTACTTC. Translated: CASSLSSGSANEQYF.